The 26 T cell receptor beta chains listed next were all sequenced from one sample in a study of T cell responses to AZD1222 COVID-19 vaccine. Profiling relied on immunoSEQ multiplex PCR, and the TCRdb table lists in-frame clones only, not all of them. The table has roughly 100,000 clones, roughly 82% seen once. This material consisted of peripheral blood, taken on day 0 of AZD1222 vaccination. The receptors were sampled from an adult in good health.

The chain is built from TRBV13 and TRBJ1-3; D gene unclear. The CDR3 length is 13 residues. Trimming removed 4 bases at V and 4 bases at J, with 8 bases between. Germline-derived CDR1 and CDR2 are PRHDT and FYEKMQ (reference sequence). The CDR3 loop is CASSSGPGNTIYF. The DNA for the CDR3 is TGTGCCAGCAGCTCGGGCCCCGGAAACACCATATATTTT.

This clone was seen once. The gene calls are TRBV11-2 and TRBJ1-1, with D hard to call. Germline V gene sequence: CDR1 SGHAT, CDR2 FQNNGV. V shed 5 bases and J shed 3 bases, with 19 bases lying between them. There are 16 residues in the CDR3. CDR3 bases: TGTGCCAGCAGCCCAGGCAGGTATCGAGCAGACACTGAAGCTTTCTTT. Translated, it gives CASSPGRYRADTEAFF.

The rearrangement links TRBV30 to TRBJ2-7; possibly TRBD1 for D (5 bases). The CDR3 sequence is 14 residues long. Germline CDR1 reads GTSNPN; CDR2 reads SVGIG (reference sequence). V was cut by 7 bases and J by 5 bases, with 21 bases left in between. The CDR3 sequence is CAFRVGEMDHEQYF. The DNA of the CDR3 is TGTGCCTTCCGGGTAGGGGAAATGGATCACGAGCAGTACTTC.

This chain links TRBV7-9 with TRBJ1-2; the D is unclear. Germline V CDR1 and CDR2: SEHNR, FQNEAQ (reference sequence). V was shortened by 3 bases and J by 4 bases, with 9 bases between the two germline ends. The CDR3 covers 13 residues. The DNA of the CDR3 is TGTGCCAGCAGCTTTTTTATGGGCTATGGCTACACCTTC. Amino acid sequence: CASSFFMGYGYTF. Supplemented by reference TRBV7-9 and TRBJ1-2, the full variable domain reads DTGVSQNPRHKITKRGQNVTFRCDPISEHNRLYWYRQTLGQGPEFLTYFQNEAQLEKSRLLSDRFSAERPKGSFSTLEIQRTEQGDSAMYLCASSFFMGYGYTFGSGTRLTVV.

The chain uses TRBV3-1 (or the pseudogene TRBV3-2) and TRBJ1-4; D perhaps matches TRBD1 (6 bases). The germline gives CDR1 LGHDT, CDR2 YNNKEL (reference sequence). The CDR3 has 15 residues. V was shortened by 2 bases and J by 7 bases, with 14 bases between the two germline ends. This chain's CDR3 is CASSQIQGRGEKLFF. CDR3 DNA sequence: TGTGCCAGCAGCCAAATACAGGGACGGGGTGAAAAACTGTTTTTT.

The rearrangement uses TRBV7-8 and TRBJ2-7; 7 bases align to TRBD1. The V and J ends lost 3 bases and 0 bases, in that order; junction bases with no gene match: 5. The germline gives CDR1 SGHVS, CDR2 FQNEAQ. This CDR3 contains 15 residues. This CDR3 reads CASSLGQQLSYEQYF. The DNA of the CDR3 is TGTGCCAGCAGCTTGGGACAGCAGCTCTCCTACGAGCAGTACTTC.

This clone showed up just a few times. This CDR3 reads CASSLGLAGGSGTDTQYF. Written as DNA, the CDR3 is TGTGCCAGCAGCTTAGGCCTAGCGGGGGGGTCTGGCACAGATACGCAGTATTTT. The rearrangement joins TRBV7-2 to TRBJ2-3, with TRBD2 matching 12 bases. The ends lost 1 base at V and 1 base at J; junction bases unmatched: 6. CDR3 length: 18 residues. Germline CDR1 and CDR2: SGHTA and FQGNSA.

The V and J genes are TRBV5-1 and TRBJ2-1; no clear D. Germline CDR1 is SGHRS and CDR2 is YFSETQ. Trimming cost V 4 bases and J 3 bases, with 14 bases left between them. CDR3 length: 15 residues. DNA for the CDR3: TGCGCCAGCAGCGCCTCTAGGCAGCTCTACAATGAGCAGTTCTTC. It encodes CASSASRQLYNEQFF.

The chain links TRBV2 to TRBJ2-3; D is unresolved. Germline CDR1 SNHLY, CDR2 FYNNEI. The V gene lost 5 bases and the J gene lost 4 bases, with 7 bases spanning the gap. This CDR3 has 12 residues. This chain's CDR3 is CASSLAPDTQYF. CDR3 DNA: TGTGCCAGCAGTCTGGCCCCAGATACGCAGTATTTT. Full variable domain (outside the CDR3, taken from reference TRBV2 and TRBJ2-3): EPEVTQTPSHQVTQMGQEVILRCVPISNHLYFYWYRQILGQKVEFLVSFYNNEISEKSEIFDDQFSVERPDGSNFTLKIRSTKLEDSAMYFCASSLAPDTQYFGPGTRLTVL.

This clone occurred a few times. The chain joins TRBV19 to TRBJ1-2, with 8 nucleotides matching TRBD1. The CDR3 loop spans 17 amino acids. The J segment lost 4 bases and the V segment lost 3 bases, leaving 13 bases of the junction unmatched. Germline values: CDR1 LNHDA, CDR2 SQIVND (reference sequence). CDR3: CASSMLTGGAVGYGYTF. The CDR3, as DNA: TGTGCCAGTAGTATGTTAACAGGGGGAGCGGTAGGCTATGGCTACACCTTC.

This chain joins TRBV7-2 and TRBJ2-7; TRBD2 is a possible D gene (6 bases). The CDR3 totals 14 residues. V was trimmed by 5 bases and J by 2 bases, leaving 13 bases between them. Germline V gene lookup returns CDR1 SGHTA and CDR2 FQGNSA. The CDR3 reads CASSPGLRAYEQYF. CDR3 DNA: TGTGCCAGCAGCCCGGGACTTCGGGCCTACGAGCAGTACTTC.

V usage is TRBV7-6 and J usage is TRBJ1-6, with D possibly TRBD1 on 6 matching bases. Germline CDR1 is SGHVS and CDR2 is FNYEAQ. CDR3 length equals 16 residues. V was cut by 0 bases and J by 7 bases, with 13 bases left in between. The CDR3 DNA follows: TGTGCCAGCAGCTTAGCGCTCTCAGGGGCAAATTCACCCCTCCACTTT. Translation: CASSLALSGANSPLHF.

The chain employs TRBV5-1 and TRBJ1-1, with 8 bases matching TRBD1. This CDR3 is built from 12 residues. Germline CDR1 is SGHRS and CDR2 is YFSETQ. The V gene end was trimmed by 5 bases and the J gene end by 6 bases; junction bases not matched to a gene: 3. Here the CDR3 DNA reads TGCGCCAGCAGTATACAGGGGGCTGAAGCTTTCTTT. Protein: CASSIQGAEAFF.

The chain couples TRBV15 to TRBJ1-4; 7 bases fit TRBD1. Unmatched junction bases numbered 11, after V lost 3 bases and J lost 7 bases. Germline V lookup: CDR1 LNHNV, CDR2 YYDKDF (reference sequence). CDR3 size: 16 residues. The CDR3 reads CATSSGDRAKAEKLFF. In nucleotides, the CDR3 is TGTGCCACCAGCAGTGGAGACAGGGCGAAGGCTGAAAAACTGTTTTTT.

The rearrangement links TRBV5-6 to TRBJ2-3; TRBD2 might be the D (5 bases). Germline CDR1 is SGHDT and CDR2 is YYEEEE. Trimming removed 2 bases from V and 4 bases from J, with 8 bases in between. The CDR3 length is 13 residues. DNA of the CDR3: TGTGCCAGCAGCTTCGACGGGGCAGATACGCAGTATTTT. The encoded protein is CASSFDGADTQYF.

V and J are TRBV7-6 and TRBJ1-3; no reliable D call. Germline assignment: CDR1 SGHVS and CDR2 FNYEAQ. The CDR3 length is 16 residues. Deletions cut 1 base from V and 0 bases from J, with 10 bases between. For the CDR3, the DNA is TGTGCCAGCAGCTTAGAGGCCGGGAGCTCTGGAAACACCATATATTTT. Translated: CASSLEAGSSGNTIYF.

The chain combines TRBV7-8 with TRBJ2-1, with D uncertain. The length of the CDR3 is 16 residues. CDR1 and CDR2 (germline): SGHVS, FQNEAQ. Trimming pared 5 bases from V and 0 bases from J, leaving 14 bases between. The CDR3 DNA reads TGTGCCAGCAGCGCCTCTAGAGCCCTCTCCTACAATGAGCAGTTCTTC. Protein product: CASSASRALSYNEQFF. Together with reference TRBV7-8 and TRBJ2-1, the CDR3 gives the full variable domain: GAGVSQSPRYKVAKRGQDVALRCDPISGHVSLFWYQQALGQGPEFLTYFQNEAQLDKSGLPSDRFFAERPEGSVSTLKIQRTQQEDSAVYLCASSASRALSYNEQFFGPGTRLTVL.

V usage is TRBV3-1 (or the pseudogene TRBV3-2) and J usage is TRBJ2-7; D not certain. The CDR3 runs to 11 residues. Germline V gene data show CDR1 as LGHDT and CDR2 as YNNKEL (reference sequence). V was clipped by 0 bases and J by 4 bases, with 1 base between them. CDR3 DNA sequence: TGTGCCAGCAGCCAAGATTACGAGCAGTACTTC. Translated, it gives CASSQDYEQYF.

V usage is TRBV18 and J usage is TRBJ2-6; a possible D gene is TRBD2 (6 bases). CDR3 length equals 19 residues. The V gene lost 3 bases and the J gene lost 0 bases, with 18 bases spanning the gap. Germline V lookup: CDR1 KGHSH, CDR2 LQKENI. CDR3 residues: CASSPFGSLGTSGANVLTF. The CDR3 DNA reads as TGTGCCAGCTCACCTTTCGGGAGTCTGGGTACCTCTGGGGCCAACGTCCTGACTTTC.

This clone was counted a few times. This chain uses TRBV5-6 with TRBJ2-7; TRBD1 agrees at 11 bases. Germline assignment: CDR1 SGHDT and CDR2 YYEEEE. V gave up 0 bases and J gave up 6 bases; unmatched junction bases: 14. This CDR3 contains 18 residues. CDR3 in amino acids: CASSLVGGQGEVLGEQYF. In DNA form, the CDR3 reads TGTGCCAGCAGCTTGGTTGGGGGACAGGGGGAAGTACTAGGCGAGCAGTACTTC.

The chain joins TRBV19 to TRBJ1-4; the D is unclear. Germline CDR1 and CDR2: LNHDA and SQIVND (reference sequence). Trimming removed 5 bases from V and 8 bases from J, with 6 bases in between. The CDR3 totals 11 residues. As DNA, the CDR3 is TGTGCCAGTAGTTCCGGGGAAAAACTGTTTTTT. Encoded protein: CASSSGEKLFF.

The V call is TRBV11-3, the J call TRBJ1-1, with 7 nucleotides matching TRBD1. CDR3 length equals 14 residues. Germline trimming cut 5 bases from V and 2 bases from J; bases unmatched to any gene: 5. Germline V gene data show CDR1 as SGHNT and CDR2 as YENEEA. The DNA of the CDR3 is TGTGCCAGCAGCCCAGGACAGGCAAACACTGAAGCTTTCTTT. The encoded protein is CASSPGQANTEAFF.

This clone came up once. The chain employs TRBV25-1 and TRBJ1-2; the D gene is possibly TRBD1 (6 bases). The ends were cut back, 3 bases at V and 2 bases at J, with 16 bases in the middle. The length of the CDR3 is 16 residues. From germline, CDR1 is MGHDK and CDR2 SYGVNS. CDR3 in amino acids: CASSDTSGTKNYGYTF. Here the CDR3 DNA reads TGTGCCAGCAGTGACACCTCCGGGACAAAAAACTATGGCTACACCTTC.

V gene TRBV29-1 combines with J gene TRBJ1-1; D is possibly TRBD1 (6 bases). The CDR3 sequence is 13 residues long. From germline, CDR1 is SQVTM and CDR2 ANQGSEA. The V end lost 7 bases, the J end lost 5 bases, and 17 bases lay between the germline ends. In DNA form, the CDR3 reads TGCAGCGCCTCTACAGGGTCCCTAACTGAAGCTTTCTTT. Its protein product is CSASTGSLTEAFF.

The chain uses TRBV13 and TRBJ1-1; a possible D gene is TRBD1 (5 bases). V lost 4 bases, J lost 6 bases, and 12 bases lay in between. The CDR3 has 13 amino acids. Germline lookup yields CDR1 PRHDT and CDR2 FYEKMQ (reference sequence). This chain's CDR3 is CASSSGGGPEAFF. The DNA of the CDR3 is TGTGCCAGCAGCTCTGGGGGAGGGCCTGAAGCTTTCTTT.

This clone showed up just once. The chain combines TRBV3-1 (or the pseudogene TRBV3-2) with TRBJ1-2, with a tentative D call TRBD1 (5 bases). V was clipped by 0 bases and J by 1 base, with 9 bases between them. The CDR3 covers 15 residues. CDR1 and CDR2 (germline): LGHDT, YNNKEL (reference sequence). CDR3 DNA: TGTGCCAGCAGCCAAGAACGGGGCCTTAACTATGGCTACACCTTC. This sequence encodes CASSQERGLNYGYTF.